The 16 T cell receptor beta chains below were found in one sample sequenced in a study of vaccination effects on CD4 cells after COVID-19 (dated by TCRdb to the early 2020s). The method behind the library was the immunoSEQ multiplex PCR assay. Imported from immuneACCESS, the table was reduced by TCRdb to in-frame sequences with V and J called. These copies leave out some clones; in studies compared against another copy, an unresolved V gene accounts for under half, and the cause of the remainder is not known. The sample has under 40,000 clones on record, 75% of them singletons. The top ten hold under 8% of the sample. For these TCRs, the target antigens are not known. After more than nine days of culture, CD4+ T cells were isolated with the EasySep CD4+ T cell isolation kit. PCR-confirmed SARS-CoV-2 infection had occurred in convalescent patients between March and December 2020, before the Alpha, Beta and Delta variants emerged in the United States. Participants received two doses of either the BNT162b2 or the mRNA-1273 mRNA SARS-CoV-2 vaccine.

The source was CD4+ T cells from PBMCs cultured without peptide, collected after COVID-19 vaccination. These receptors were taken from a human donor who had a prior SARS-CoV-2 infection.

The chain carries TRBV9 and TRBJ2-5; D may be TRBD1 (6 bases). CDR3 length equals 13 residues. CDR1 is SGDLS and CDR2 is YYNGEE in the germline V gene. V was trimmed by 4 bases and J by 9 bases, leaving 16 bases between them. DNA for the CDR3: TGTGCCAGCAGCCCGAGTAAGGGGGTGGCCCAGTACTTC. Translating gives CASSPSKGVAQYF.

With respect to this clone: The junction shows a germline mismatch at one end, possibly a read error. The chain combines TRBV7-3 with TRBJ2-7; no firm D call. The germline gives CDR1 SGHTA, CDR2 FQGTGA. The CDR3 is 11 residues long. DNA of the CDR3: TGTGCCAGCAGCCTAACCTACGAGCAGTACTTC. It codes for CASSLTYEQYF.

The chain carries TRBV18 and TRBJ1-3; possibly TRBD1 for D (5 bases). Germline V gene lookup returns CDR1 KGHSH and CDR2 LQKENI. V lost 1 base and J 0 bases, leaving 10 bases between the germline ends. CDR3 length: 16 residues. CDR3 DNA: TGTGCCAGCTCACCACGGGGGAAATCCTCTGGAAACACCATATATTTT. Translating gives CASSPRGKSSGNTIYF.

This sequence joins TRBV7-9 and TRBJ2-2; the D gene is possibly TRBD2 (5 bases). There are 13 residues in the CDR3. CDR1 is SEHNR and CDR2 is FQNEAQ in the germline V gene (reference sequence). Trimming removed 5 bases at V and 5 bases at J, with 9 bases between. The DNA of the CDR3 is TGTGCCAGCAGCCCGAGAGGGACCGGGGAGCTGTTTTTT. Amino acids: CASSPRGTGELFF.

The gene calls are TRBV11-3 and TRBJ2-7, with D unresolved. The CDR3 has 14 residues. CDR1 is SGHNT, CDR2 YENEEA, per germline. V was shortened by 1 base and J by 4 bases, with 11 bases between the two germline ends. The CDR3 DNA reads as TGTGCCAGCAGCTTAGGGGGAAAGAGGTACGAGCAGTACTTC. Translating gives CASSLGGKRYEQYF.

The chain combines TRBV6-5 with TRBJ2-3; 10 bases are shared with TRBD2. The V and J ends lost 6 bases and 7 bases, in that order; junction bases with no gene match: 7. Germline CDR1 MNHEY, CDR2 SVGAGI. CDR3 length equals 14 residues. CDR3 protein: CASRLAGGDNTQYF. CDR3 bases: TGTGCCAGCAGATTAGCGGGAGGCGATAATACGCAGTATTTT.

The CDR3 sequence is CASSGRLRFSGLPPETQYF. In nucleotides, the CDR3 is TGTGCCAGCAGTGGTCGATTACGGTTCAGCGGTTTGCCCCCAGAGACCCAGTACTTC. The genes are TRBV6-1 and TRBJ2-5; D is possibly TRBD2 (5 bases). Deletions cut 4 bases from V and 4 bases from J, with 28 bases between. The germline V gene encodes CDR1 MNHNS and CDR2 SASEGT. This CDR3 is built from 19 residues.

This sequence joins TRBV6-5 and TRBJ2-1; D not resolved. Germline V gene sequence: CDR1 MNHEY, CDR2 SVGAGI. This CDR3 region has 12 residues. Trimming pared 7 bases from V and 4 bases from J, leaving 8 bases between. This CDR3 reads CASTDRYNEQFF. The CDR3 region has the DNA TGTGCCAGCACGGACCGATACAATGAGCAGTTCTTC.

The genes are TRBV5-4 and TRBJ2-2, with D perhaps assigned TRBD1 or TRBD2 (6 bases each). Germline lookup yields CDR1 SGHNT and CDR2 YYREEE (reference sequence). The CDR3 extends over 15 amino acids. V lost 7 bases and J lost 0, with 13 bases in between. The CDR3 reads CASGGQTTNTGELFF. The CDR3 nucleotides are TGTGCCAGCGGGGGGCAGACGACGAACACCGGGGAGCTGTTTTTT.

The chain couples TRBV7-2 to TRBJ1-4; maybe TRBD1 (6 bases). The germline V gene has CDR1 SGHTA and CDR2 FQGNSA. The germline V and J ends were trimmed by 4 bases and 8 bases, with 17 bases remaining between them. CDR3 length: 15 amino acids. The CDR3 DNA sequence: TGTGCCAGCAGCTCCAGGGGAAGGGGAGGCGAAAAACTGTTTTTT. This codes for CASSSRGRGGEKLFF. Using reference TRBV7-2 and TRBJ1-4 for the parts outside the CDR3, the full variable domain is GAGVSQSPSNKVTEKGKDVELRCDPISGHTALYWYRQSLGQGLEFLIYFQGNSAPDKSGLPSDRFSAERTGGSVSTLTIQRTQQEDSAVYLCASSSRGRGGEKLFFGSGTQLSVL.

V and J are TRBV4-3 and TRBJ1-5, with TRBD1 as a possible D gene (5 bases). The length of the CDR3 is 15 residues. V was clipped by 5 bases and J by 1 base, with 12 bases between them. Looked up from germline, CDR1 is LGHNA and CDR2 is YSLEER. The CDR3 coding sequence is TGCGCCAGCAGCGAAACCCGGGACAGCAATCAGCCCCAGCATTTT. It is translated as CASSETRDSNQPQHF.

The gene calls are TRBV6-2 or TRBV6-3 and TRBJ1-5, with D uncertain. The CDR3 sequence is 11 residues long. Deletions cut 4 bases from V and 6 bases from J, with 4 bases between. Germline CDR1 and CDR2: MNHEY and SVGEGT. The CDR3 is CASSSGQPQHF. CDR3 nucleotides: TGTGCCAGCAGTTCCGGTCAGCCCCAGCATTTT.

J is TRBJ2-1 and V is TRBV24-1, with TRBD2 matching 8 bases. CDR1 is KGHDR, CDR2 SFDVKD, per germline. CDR3 size: 16 residues. The V gene end was trimmed by 4 bases and the J gene end by 7 bases; junction bases not matched to a gene: 11. The chain's CDR3 is CATSDPTGTSLNEQFF. CDR3 nucleotide sequence: TGTGCCACCAGTGACCCTACCGGGACTAGTTTGAATGAGCAGTTCTTC.

This rearrangement joins TRBV5-1 to TRBJ2-3, with 12 bases matching TRBD2. This CDR3 is built from 17 residues. V lost 0 bases and J lost 0; bases outside the gene matches: 2. Looked up from germline, CDR1 is SGHRS and CDR2 is YFSETQ. CDR3 DNA: TGCGCCAGCAGCTTGGGGACTAGCGGGACTAGCACAGATACGCAGTATTTT. It encodes CASSLGTSGTSTDTQYF.

The chain links TRBV15 to TRBJ1-1; the D is unclear. The germline V and J ends were trimmed by 3 bases and 0 bases, with 5 bases remaining between them. Looked up from germline, CDR1 is LNHNV and CDR2 is YYDKDF (reference sequence). The CDR3 covers 13 residues. CDR3 sequence (DNA): TGTGCCACCAGCAGTGGGCTGAACACTGAAGCTTTCTTT. Protein product: CATSSGLNTEAFF.

This clone was counted a few times. The chain recombines TRBV19 with TRBJ1-2; 7 bases agree with TRBD1. Trimming cost V 3 bases and J 9 bases; bases outside gene matches: 7. The CDR3 length is 13 residues. In germline, CDR1 is LNHDA, CDR2 SQIVND (reference sequence). The CDR3 spells CASSIGTVPSYTF. CDR3 DNA: TGTGCCAGTAGTATCGGGACAGTCCCTAGCTACACCTTC. Combining the CDR3 with reference TRBV19 and TRBJ1-2 gives the whole variable domain DGGITQSPKYLFRKEGQNVTLSCEQNLNHDAMYWYRQDPGQGLRLIYYSQIVNDFQKGDIAEGYSVSREKKESFPLTVTSAQKNPTAFYLCASSIGTVPSYTFGSGTRLTVV.